Listed below are T cell receptor beta chains from one sample, sequenced in a study of blood T cell repertoires in COVID-19. This table comes from immunoSEQ multiplex PCR, and its TCRdb copy is limited to in-frame clones, with some not included. The sample shows approximately 150,000 clones, 75% to 90% of them seen only once. Source material: peripheral blood. The receptors were sampled from a man between 60 and 75 years old with active or convalescent COVID-19. CDR3s include the opening cysteine and the closing phenylalanine or tryptophan. Each record gives: V gene, D gene, J gene, clone size, CDR3 DNA, CDR3 protein. A D gene is named only where the DNA matches it firmly. Clone size is given for some rows only: seen once, a few or many times, or a class if the clone is expanded.

>TRBV28|TRBD2|TRBJ2-1|-
TGTGCCAGCAGTTTAAGGGTGAGCGGGAGTGGGAATGAGCAGTTCTTC
CASSLRVSGSGNEQFF
>TRBV28|TRBD2|TRBJ2-1|-
TGTGCCAGCAGTTTGAGCGGGAGGGTTGCTGAGCAGTTCTTC
CASSLSGRVAEQFF
>TRBV4-2|-|TRBJ2-2|once
TGTGCCAGCAGCCAAGCGGCCGGGGGGCTCAACACCGGGGAGCTGTTTTTT
CASSQAAGGLNTGELFF
>TRBV6-1|-|TRBJ1-4|-
TGTGCCAGCAGTGAACCAAGAGGGACGGGGGATGAAAAACTGTTTTTT
CASSEPRGTGDEKLFF
>TRBV7-2|TRBD2|TRBJ2-7|-
TGTGCCAGCAGCTCACTAGCGGGTTCCTACGAGCAGTACTTC
CASSSLAGSYEQYF
>TRBV5-1|-|TRBJ2-2|-
TGCGCCAGCAGCTTGGAAACTTTCACCGGGGAGCTGTTTTTT
CASSLETFTGELFF
>TRBV10-2|TRBD1|TRBJ1-3|-
TGCGCCAGCAGTGGGACAGGGTCCGGAAACACCATATATTTT
CASSGTGSGNTIYF
>TRBV19|-|TRBJ1-1|few
TGTGCCAGTACCCCGGGGACAAAGAACACTGAAGCTTTCTTT
CASTPGTKNTEAFF
>TRBV7-2|TRBD2|TRBJ2-1|-
TGTGCCAGCAGCTTACATATCGGAGCGGGAGATCGTGAGCAGTTCTTC
CASSLHIGAGDREQFF
>TRBV12-3/TRBV12-4|-|TRBJ1-1|-
TGTGCCAGCAGTCCGGGGGGGAACACTGAAGCTTTCTTT
CASSPGGNTEAFF
>TRBV27|-|TRBJ2-7|-
TGTGCCAGCAGTCCGGGGGGAGGGGGCTCCTACGAGCAGTACTTC
CASSPGGGGSYEQYF
>TRBV11-2|TRBD2|TRBJ2-2|once
TGTGCCAGCAGCTTCCAAGCGGGAATTAACACCGGGGAGCTGTTTTTT
CASSFQAGINTGELFF
>TRBV9|-|TRBJ2-1|-
TGTGCCAGCAGCGGAGCCGCAACCAACTACAATGAGCAGTTCTTC
CASSGAATNYNEQFF
>TRBV27|TRBD1|TRBJ1-6|-
TGTGCCAGCAGTCCAACCGACAGGGTGAATTCACCCCTCCACTTT
CASSPTDRVNSPLHF